The 10 T cell receptor beta chains reported below all come from one sample, sequenced in a study of cytomegalovirus exposure and HLA in healthy donors. In the PCR, 60 Vbeta and 13 Jbeta primers were used. Some clones are missing from TCRdb's copy, which holds only in-frame ones; the method was immunoSEQ multiplex PCR. Of approximately 150,000 clones listed, over 65% were seen once; the top ten hold around 3%. Sequencing was performed on PBMCs. These receptors were taken from a woman aged 40 to 50 in good health and CMV-seropositive.

The table lists this clone with a few counts. This rearrangement joins TRBV27 to TRBJ1-1; no reliable D call. Germline V gene data show CDR1 as MNHEY and CDR2 as SMNVEV (reference sequence). The germline V and J ends were trimmed by 3 bases and 0 bases, with 8 bases remaining between them. The CDR3 is 14 residues long. In DNA form, the CDR3 reads TGTGCCAGCAGTTTGAATACATTGAACACTGAAGCTTTCTTT. This encodes CASSLNTLNTEAFF.

The rearrangement uses TRBV7-9 and TRBJ1-1; maybe TRBD1 (5 bases). From germline, CDR1 is SEHNR and CDR2 FQNEAQ (reference sequence). CDR3 length: 12 residues. V was pared by 5 bases and J by 7 bases, with 11 bases between. Here the CDR3 DNA reads TGTGCCAGCAGCCCCCTGGGGGGTGAAGCTTTCTTT. It encodes CASSPLGGEAFF. The whole variable domain, remainder taken from reference TRBV7-9 and TRBJ1-1, is DTGVSQNPRHKITKRGQNVTFRCDPISEHNRLYWYRQTLGQGPEFLTYFQNEAQLEKSRLLSDRFSAERPKGSFSTLEIQRTEQGDSAMYLCASSPLGGEAFFGQGTRLTVV.

The V gene is TRBV4-3, the J gene TRBJ2-7; D perhaps matches TRBD2 (5 bases). The CDR3 loop spans 15 amino acids. Trimming pared 0 bases from V and 7 bases from J, leaving 16 bases between. Germline V gives CDR1 LGHNA, CDR2 YSLEER. CDR3 sequence (DNA): TGCGCCAGCAGCCAAGATCCCGAGGGTTCTGGGGAGCAGTACTTC. Amino acid sequence: CASSQDPEGSGEQYF.

Only a few counts were recorded for this clone. This sequence joins TRBV19 and TRBJ2-4, with TRBD1 identical over 7 bases. Germline V gene data show CDR1 as LNHDA and CDR2 as SQIVND (reference sequence). Trimming cost V 5 bases and J 8 bases; bases outside gene matches: 9. The CDR3 consists of 14 residues. The CDR3 loop is CASSSSDRDDIQYF. In DNA, the CDR3 is TGTGCCAGTAGTTCTTCAGACAGGGATGACATTCAGTACTTC.

The V and J genes are TRBV5-4 and TRBJ1-2, with 7 bases identical to TRBD1. The V gene end was trimmed by 4 bases and the J gene end by 4 bases; junction bases not matched to a gene: 10. The CDR3 covers 15 residues. Germline V gene data show CDR1 as SGHNT and CDR2 as YYREEE (reference sequence). CDR3 coding DNA: TGTGCCAGCAGCCCGGACAGGTTGGCCCCCTATGGCTACACCTTC. It specifies CASSPDRLAPYGYTF.

Worth noting for this clone: The junction and the germline gene differ at one end; a read error may be behind it. The rearrangement joins TRBV7-2 to TRBJ1-6; the D gene is possibly TRBD1 (5 bases). The CDR3 is 14 residues long. Germline assignment: CDR1 SGHTA and CDR2 FQGNSA. Here the CDR3 reads CASGFRTLGSPLHF. The DNA of the CDR3 is TGTGCCAGCGGCTTCCGGACACTGGGTTCACCCCTCCACTTT.

This chain uses TRBV5-6 with TRBJ2-3, with D possibly TRBD1 on 6 matching bases. Germline V lookup: CDR1 SGHDT, CDR2 YYEEEE. V was cut by 2 bases and J by 0 bases, with 13 bases left in between. This CDR3 has 16 residues. The CDR3: CASSFILQGSTDTQYF. The CDR3 DNA reads TGTGCCAGCAGCTTTATTCTTCAGGGGAGCACAGATACGCAGTATTTT.

The chain uses TRBV4-3 and TRBJ2-3, with 10 nucleotides matching TRBD2. The germline V gene has CDR1 LGHNA and CDR2 YSLEER. J was trimmed by 0 bases and V by 3 bases; bases with no gene match: 12. This CDR3 contains 19 residues. CDR3 coding DNA: TGCGCCAGCAGCCAGTTGACGGGTACAGCGGGGGGGAGCACAGATACGCAGTATTTT. This gives the protein CASSQLTGTAGGSTDTQYF.

The chain has TRBV7-2 and TRBJ1-3; 7 positions agree with TRBD1. Germline V gene data show CDR1 as SGHTA and CDR2 as FQGNSA. This CDR3 region has 14 residues. The trim removed 5 bases at V and 9 bases at J, leaving 10 bases unmatched. In nucleotides, the CDR3 is TGTGCCAGCAGCAAAGGACAGGCCGATCTCACCATATATTTT. Translation: CASSKGQADLTIYF.

This clone is a singleton in its sample. The chain uses TRBV5-1 and TRBJ2-7, with 9 bases aligning to TRBD1. Germline-derived CDR1 and CDR2 are SGHRS and YFSETQ. CDR3 length: 15 residues. V dropped 4 bases and J dropped 8; count of bases not matched to a gene: 13. The CDR3 here is CASSLAGDRDYQQYF. CDR3 nucleotides: TGCGCCAGCAGCCTTGCTGGGGACAGGGACTATCAGCAGTACTTC.